The 24 T cell receptor beta chains listed next were all sequenced from one sample in a study of cytomegalovirus exposure and HLA in healthy donors. The PCR used 60 Vbeta and 13 Jbeta primers. Clones were read by immunoSEQ multiplex PCR, and TCRdb kept only the in-frame ones, dropping some. The sample has roughly 140,000 clones, 82% seen once; the top ten hold 2.5%. What was sequenced was PBMCs. These receptors were taken from a male donor in good health and CMV-seronegative.

The chain joins TRBV27 to TRBJ2-2, with D uncertain. V was trimmed by 3 bases and J by 4 bases, leaving 12 bases between them. This CDR3 region has 15 residues. CDR1 is MNHEY and CDR2 is SMNVEV in the germline V gene (reference sequence). CDR3 protein: CASSLPSVPTGELFF. The CDR3 DNA is TGTGCCAGCAGTTTGCCCAGCGTACCCACCGGGGAGCTGTTTTTT.

Only a few counts were recorded for this clone. V gene TRBV6-6 combines with J gene TRBJ2-7; maybe TRBD1 (5 bases). The CDR3 loop spans 13 amino acids. Per germline, CDR1 MNHNY and CDR2 SVGAGI (reference sequence). V lost 7 bases, J lost 2 bases, and 12 bases lay in between. The CDR3 region is CASTSVGAYEQYF. The CDR3 bases are TGTGCCAGCACCTCTGTAGGGGCCTACGAGCAGTACTTC.

The table lists this clone with a count of one. The same CDR3 also results from other DNA sequences found in this sample. This chain uses TRBV7-3 with TRBJ1-1; perhaps TRBD1 as D (6 bases). Germline V gene lookup returns CDR1 SGHTA and CDR2 FQGTGA. The length of the CDR3 is 14 residues. V was trimmed by 0 bases and J by 2 bases, leaving 7 bases between them. The chain's CDR3 is CASSLTGGNTEAFF. The CDR3 coding sequence is TGTGCCAGCAGCTTAACAGGGGGAAACACTGAAGCTTTCTTT.

The chain combines TRBV11-2 with TRBJ2-1; 8 positions match TRBD2. V was pared by 6 bases and J by 6 bases, with 13 bases of the junction left unmatched. Per germline, CDR1 SGHAT and CDR2 FQNNGV. The CDR3 sequence is 16 residues long. The CDR3 is CASRSFASGSRNEQFF. CDR3 nucleotide sequence: TGTGCCAGCAGAAGCTTTGCTAGCGGGTCGCGCAATGAGCAGTTCTTC.

The chain is built from TRBV27 and TRBJ1-1; D gene uncertain. Looked up from germline, CDR1 is MNHEY and CDR2 is SMNVEV (reference sequence). Trimming cost V 5 bases and J 0 bases, with 7 bases left between them. The CDR3 consists of 13 residues. The CDR3 spells CASSGTVNTEAFF. The CDR3 DNA reads as TGTGCCAGCAGTGGTACGGTGAACACTGAAGCTTTCTTT.

The chain uses TRBV7-2 and TRBJ2-7; TRBD2 agrees at 13 bases. This CDR3 has 15 amino acids. Germline CDR1 and CDR2: SGHTA and FQGNSA. The ends lost 5 bases at V and 4 bases at J; junction bases unmatched: 5. Here the CDR3 DNA reads TGTGCCAGCAGCCCGGGACTAGCGGGAATTTACGAGCAGTACTTC. Its translation: CASSPGLAGIYEQYF.

The rearrangement uses TRBV19 and TRBJ2-7; 8 bases line up with TRBD1. The trim removed 6 bases at V and 0 bases at J, leaving 7 bases unmatched. This CDR3 is 15 amino acids long. The germline V gene has CDR1 LNHDA and CDR2 SQIVND (reference sequence). DNA of the CDR3: TGTGCCAGTAGGGGTGGGGACAGGACCTCCTACGAGCAGTACTTC. As protein: CASRGGDRTSYEQYF.

The chain recombines TRBV28 with TRBJ2-3; 8 bases map to TRBD1. The germline gives CDR1 MDHEN, CDR2 SYDVKM. Unmatched junction bases numbered 16, after V lost 6 bases and J lost 5 bases. The CDR3 is made up of 17 amino acids. The chain's CDR3 is CASSFNIRTGWLDTQYF. Written as DNA, the CDR3 is TGTGCCAGCAGCTTCAATATCCGGACAGGGTGGTTAGATACGCAGTATTTT.

In this sample, this clone turned up once. The V gene is TRBV18, the J gene TRBJ2-7, with D possibly matching TRBD2 (6 bases). Germline V gene lookup returns CDR1 KGHSH and CDR2 LQKENI. V was trimmed by 4 bases and J by 3 bases, leaving 10 bases between them. This CDR3 contains 13 residues. The CDR3: CASSQVGSYEQYF. CDR3 nucleotide sequence: TGTGCCAGCTCACAGGTCGGGAGCTACGAGCAGTACTTC.

The rearrangement joins TRBV4-1 to TRBJ2-7, with D maybe TRBD1 (7 bases). This CDR3 has 14 residues. With 4 bases removed from V and 4 bases from J, the gap between germline ends came to 14 bases. CDR1 and CDR2 (germline): MGHRA, YSYEKL. CDR3 protein: CASSLRQGGYEQYF. The CDR3, as DNA: TGCGCCAGCAGCCTCCGGCAGGGGGGTTACGAGCAGTACTTC.

The genes are TRBV6-5 and TRBJ1-2, with TRBD1 identical over 7 bases. With 6 bases clipped from V and 2 bases from J, the junction kept 9 bases outside the gene matches. CDR1 MNHEY and CDR2 SVGAGI come from the germline V gene. The length of the CDR3 is 15 residues. The CDR3 DNA follows: TGTGCCAGCAGCCGAGGACAGGACTCGAACTATGGCTACACCTTC. As protein: CASSRGQDSNYGYTF.

The V call is TRBV29-1, the J call TRBJ2-7, with 7 bases identical to TRBD1. The trim removed 6 bases at V and 2 bases at J, leaving 4 bases unmatched. Germline V CDR1 and CDR2: SQVTM, ANQGSEA. The CDR3 loop spans 12 amino acids. The CDR3 region has the DNA TGCAGCGTCGGACAGGTTGCCTACGAGCAGTACTTC. This gives the protein CSVGQVAYEQYF.

The CDR3 coding sequence is TGCGCCAGCAGCCAGAAGACAGGGTTCGGGGAGACCCAGTACTTC. It encodes CASSQKTGFGETQYF. V gene TRBV4-3 combines with J gene TRBJ2-5, with 7 bases lining up with TRBD1. CDR1 and CDR2 from the germline V gene are LGHNA and YSLEER. The CDR3 has 15 amino acids. Trimming at V came to 3 bases and at J to 5 bases, leaving 9 bases not matched to a gene.

The rearrangement links TRBV15 to TRBJ2-3; the match to TRBD2 covers 10 bases. Losses at the gene ends were 0 bases for V and 5 bases for J; bases not matched to a gene: 8. This CDR3 has 17 residues. Looked up from germline, CDR1 is LNHNV and CDR2 is YYDKDF (reference sequence). In DNA form, the CDR3 reads TGTGCCACCAGCAGAGATTACCTAGCGGGAGTTGGAGATACGCAGTATTTT. It specifies CATSRDYLAGVGDTQYF.

This clone was seen a few times. The chain combines TRBV2 with TRBJ1-5; 9 nucleotides align to TRBD1. Trimming took 8 bases from V and 4 from J; bases not matched to a gene: 3. This CDR3 is 13 amino acids long. Per germline, CDR1 SNHLY and CDR2 FYNNEI. The DNA for the CDR3 is TGTGCCAGCGGCGGGACAGGGAATCAGCCCCAGCATTTT. This codes for CASGGTGNQPQHF.

V usage is TRBV7-9 and J usage is TRBJ2-5, with a tentative D call TRBD2 (6 bases). CDR3 size: 15 residues. The V and J ends lost 8 bases and 4 bases respectively, with 20 bases between them. The V gene's germline CDR1 is SEHNR and CDR2 FQNEAQ (reference sequence). CDR3 nucleotide sequence: TGTGCCAGCTCACCCGGGACTCCTGGGGCAGAGACCCAGTACTTC. Amino acid sequence: CASSPGTPGAETQYF.

CDR3 in amino acids: CASTGGLGGYTF. The CDR3 bases are TGTGCCAGCACAGGCGGGCTAGGTGGCTACACCTTC. The chain uses TRBV27 and TRBJ1-2; D ambiguous. The CDR3 is made up of 12 amino acids. V gave up 7 bases and J gave up 7 bases, with 13 bases separating them. From germline, CDR1 is MNHEY and CDR2 SMNVEV (reference sequence).

This clone appeared a single time. This chain links TRBV6-6 with TRBJ2-7; TRBD1 agrees at 10 bases. Germline trimming cut 5 bases from V and 3 bases from J; bases unmatched to any gene: 10. CDR1 is MNHNY, CDR2 SVGAGI, per germline (reference sequence). The CDR3 consists of 16 residues. The CDR3 protein is CASSNDWDRGRYEQYF. CDR3 sequence (DNA): TGTGCCAGCAGTAACGATTGGGACAGGGGACGCTACGAGCAGTACTTC.

Note on this clone: At one of its ends the junction is not consistent with the germline gene, which may arise from a read error. V is TRBV7-7 and J is TRBJ2-1, with 8 bases fitting TRBD2. Germline V gene data show CDR1 as SSHAT and CDR2 as FNYEAQ (reference sequence). The CDR3 has 16 residues. In nucleotides, the CDR3 is TGTGCTAGCAGCCCTGACGGGACTAGGTCCGACAATGAGCAGTTCTTC. Amino acids: CASSPDGTRSDNEQFF.

The chain has TRBV28 and TRBJ2-7; TRBD2 matches at 14 bases. The V gene end was trimmed by 5 bases and the J gene end by 5 bases; junction bases not matched to a gene: 20. The CDR3 totals 20 residues. Germline CDR1 is MDHEN and CDR2 is SYDVKM. CDR3 sequence: CASSTTRGTSGRKGIDEQYF. CDR3 bases: TGTGCCAGCAGTACGACCCGCGGGACTAGCGGGAGAAAGGGTATTGACGAGCAGTACTTC.

This rearrangement joins TRBV9 to TRBJ1-4; TRBD1 aligns across 7 bases. From germline, CDR1 is SGDLS and CDR2 YYNGEE. The length of the CDR3 is 14 residues. V was pared by 6 bases and J by 5 bases, with 7 bases of the junction left unmatched. CDR3 bases: TGTGCCAGCAACGCCGGGACAGCAAATGAAAAACTGTTTTTT. Translating gives CASNAGTANEKLFF.

This clone was detected a few times. The J gene is TRBJ2-3, the V gene TRBV30, with D tentatively TRBD2 (5 bases). The germline V and J ends were trimmed by 2 bases and 1 base, with 7 bases remaining between them. The length of the CDR3 is 13 residues. CDR1 and CDR2 from the germline V gene are GTSNPN and SVGIG (reference sequence). The CDR3 region has the DNA TGTGCCTGGAGTAGTAGCGGCACAGATACGCAGTATTTT. This codes for CAWSSSGTDTQYF.

This clone appeared once. The chain links TRBV7-2 to TRBJ2-3; D uncertain. The CDR3 totals 15 residues. V lost 5 bases to trimming and J lost 4 bases, with 16 bases between them. CDR1 and CDR2 from the germline V gene are SGHTA and FQGNSA. Here the CDR3 reads CASSAIPSGSDTQYF. Written as DNA, the CDR3 is TGTGCCAGCAGCGCAATCCCCTCAGGTTCAGATACGCAGTATTTT.

This clone appeared a single time. The same CDR3 also results from other DNA sequences found in this sample. The rearrangement links TRBV9 to TRBJ2-2; D not certain. Trimming cost V 0 bases and J 4 bases, with 7 bases left between them. The CDR3 consists of 14 residues. CDR1 is SGDLS, CDR2 YYNGEE, per germline. The DNA of the CDR3 is TGTGCCAGCAGCGTAGCGTCGAGCACCGGGGAGCTGTTTTTT. This codes for CASSVASSTGELFF.